The following is a T cell receptor (beta chain) sequence with its context. Its antigen remains unknown. The germline gives CDR1 MDHEN, CDR2 SYDVKM. The germline V and J ends were trimmed by 5 bases and 2 bases, with 13 bases remaining between them. The CDR3 consists of 15 residues. The data originate from a study of radiation and T cells in renal cell carcinoma. Libraries were prepared by immunoSEQ multiplex PCR; TCRdb keeps only in-frame clonotypes and omits some of them. The sample includes over 12,000 clones, roughly 60% seen only once; the top ten take 17%. The treatment is: treatment-naive control, cytoreductive nephrectomy. The tumor was a clear cell renal cell carcinoma. Study conclusions and caveats: Sampling covered only about 1 g of each tumor. Dominant CDR3 motifs occupied more repertoire in irradiated than control tumors. Irradiated tumors had higher TCR clonality than control tumors.

This sequence joins TRBV28 and TRBJ2-1; D perhaps matches TRBD1 (5 bases). Sequenced here: tumor tissue, sampled from a patient whose treatment was nephrectomy without radiotherapy. The clonotype originates from a man in his 60s with renal cell carcinoma. Written as DNA, the CDR3 is TGTGCCAGCAGTGATATAGGGGCGACCTACAATGAGCAGTTCTTC. Amino acids: CASSDIGATYNEQFF.